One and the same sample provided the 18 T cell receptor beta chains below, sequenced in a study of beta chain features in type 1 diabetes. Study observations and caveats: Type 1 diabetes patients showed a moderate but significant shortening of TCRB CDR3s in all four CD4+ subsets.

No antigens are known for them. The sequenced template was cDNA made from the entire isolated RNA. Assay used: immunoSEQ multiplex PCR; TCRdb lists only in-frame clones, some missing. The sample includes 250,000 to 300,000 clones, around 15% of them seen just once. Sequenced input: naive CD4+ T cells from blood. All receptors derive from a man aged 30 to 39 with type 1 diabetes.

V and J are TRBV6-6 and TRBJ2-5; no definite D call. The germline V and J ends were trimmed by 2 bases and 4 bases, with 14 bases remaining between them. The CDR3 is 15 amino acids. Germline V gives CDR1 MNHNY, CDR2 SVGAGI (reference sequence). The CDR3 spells CASSYRQAKGETQYF. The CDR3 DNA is TGTGCCAGCAGTTACCGGCAGGCCAAAGGAGAGACCCAGTACTTC.

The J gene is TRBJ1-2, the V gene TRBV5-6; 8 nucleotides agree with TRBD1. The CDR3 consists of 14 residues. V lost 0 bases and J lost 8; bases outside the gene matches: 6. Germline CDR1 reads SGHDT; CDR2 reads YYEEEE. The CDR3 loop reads CASSLADRVWGYTF. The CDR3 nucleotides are TGTGCCAGCAGCTTGGCGGACAGGGTGTGGGGCTACACCTTC.

The CDR3 DNA reads as TGCGCCAGCAGCGTCGGGACAGCCAACACCGGGGAGCTGTTTTTT. Amino acid sequence: CASSVGTANTGELFF. The rearrangement joins TRBV5-1 to TRBJ2-2; 7 nucleotides agree with TRBD1. Germline CDR1 SGHRS, CDR2 YFSETQ. J gave up 2 bases and V 4 bases, and 5 bases lay outside the gene matches. This CDR3 region has 15 residues.

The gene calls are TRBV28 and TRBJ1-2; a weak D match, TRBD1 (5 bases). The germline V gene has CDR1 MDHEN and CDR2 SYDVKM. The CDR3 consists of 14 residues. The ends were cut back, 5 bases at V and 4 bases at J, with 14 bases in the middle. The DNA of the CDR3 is TGTGCCAGCAGTCGGACACAACTCCTCTATGGCTACACCTTC. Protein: CASSRTQLLYGYTF.

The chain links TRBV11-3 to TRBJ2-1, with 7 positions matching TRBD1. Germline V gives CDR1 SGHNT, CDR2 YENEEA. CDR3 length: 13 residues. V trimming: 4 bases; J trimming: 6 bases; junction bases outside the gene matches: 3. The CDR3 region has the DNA TGTGCCAGCAGCTCGACAGGGACCAATGAGCAGTTCTTC. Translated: CASSSTGTNEQFF. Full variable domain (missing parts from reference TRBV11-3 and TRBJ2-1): EAGVVQSPRYKIIEKKQPVAFWCNPISGHNTLYWYLQNLGQGPELLIRYENEEAVDDSQLPKDRFSAERLKGVDSTLKIQPAELGDSAVYLCASSSTGTNEQFFGPGTRLTVL.

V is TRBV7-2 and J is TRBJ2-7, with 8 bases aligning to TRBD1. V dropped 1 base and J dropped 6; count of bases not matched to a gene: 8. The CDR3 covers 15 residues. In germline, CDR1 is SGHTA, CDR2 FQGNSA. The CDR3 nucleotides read TGTGCCAGCAGCTTAGTAGCCAGGGGGCGGGTCGAGCAGTACTTC. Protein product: CASSLVARGRVEQYF.

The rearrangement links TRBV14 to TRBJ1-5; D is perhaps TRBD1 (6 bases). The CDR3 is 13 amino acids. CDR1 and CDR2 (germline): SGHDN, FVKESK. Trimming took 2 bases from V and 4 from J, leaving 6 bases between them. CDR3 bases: TGTGCCAGCAGCCAAACAGGGAATCAGCCCCAGCATTTT. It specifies CASSQTGNQPQHF. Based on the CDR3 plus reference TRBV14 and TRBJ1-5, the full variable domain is EAGVTQFPSHSVIEKGQTVTLRCDPISGHDNLYWYRRVMGKEIKFLLHFVKESKQDESGMPNNRFLAERTGGTYSTLKVQPAELEDSGVYFCASSQTGNQPQHFGDGTRLSIL.

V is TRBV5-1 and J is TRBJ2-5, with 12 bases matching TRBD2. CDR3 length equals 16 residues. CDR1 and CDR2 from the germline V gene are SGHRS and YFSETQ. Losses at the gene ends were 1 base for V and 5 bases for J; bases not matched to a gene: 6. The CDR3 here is CASSLMTSGRAETQYF. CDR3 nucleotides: TGCGCCAGCAGCTTGATGACTAGCGGGAGAGCGGAGACCCAGTACTTC.

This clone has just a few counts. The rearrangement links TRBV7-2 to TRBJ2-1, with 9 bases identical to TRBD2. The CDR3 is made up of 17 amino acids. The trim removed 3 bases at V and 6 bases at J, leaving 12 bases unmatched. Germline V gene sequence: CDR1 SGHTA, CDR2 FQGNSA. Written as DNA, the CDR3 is TGTGCCAGCAGCTTCCCCGCGGGAGGGTCGCCGGCCAATGAGCAGTTCTTC. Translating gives CASSFPAGGSPANEQFF.

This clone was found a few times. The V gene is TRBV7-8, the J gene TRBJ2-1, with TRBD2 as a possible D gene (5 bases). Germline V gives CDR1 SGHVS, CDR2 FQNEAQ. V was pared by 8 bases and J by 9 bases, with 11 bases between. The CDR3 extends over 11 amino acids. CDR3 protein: CASVVGVEQFF. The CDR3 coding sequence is TGTGCCAGCGTGGTGGGAGTTGAGCAGTTCTTC.

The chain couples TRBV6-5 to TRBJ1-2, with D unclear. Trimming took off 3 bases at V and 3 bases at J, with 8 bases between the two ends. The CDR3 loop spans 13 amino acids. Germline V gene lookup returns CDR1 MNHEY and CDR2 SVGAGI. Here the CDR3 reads CASSYRRDYGYTF. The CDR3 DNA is TGTGCCAGCAGTTATCGTAGAGACTATGGCTACACCTTC.

The CDR3 loop is CASTQLAGDNNEQFF. Written as DNA, the CDR3 is TGTGCCAGCACTCAACTAGCGGGAGATAACAATGAGCAGTTCTTC. V and J are TRBV27 and TRBJ2-1; 11 bases fit TRBD2. Germline V CDR1 and CDR2: MNHEY, SMNVEV (reference sequence). Trimming at V came to 7 bases and at J to 5 bases, leaving 7 bases not matched to a gene. The CDR3 spans 15 residues.

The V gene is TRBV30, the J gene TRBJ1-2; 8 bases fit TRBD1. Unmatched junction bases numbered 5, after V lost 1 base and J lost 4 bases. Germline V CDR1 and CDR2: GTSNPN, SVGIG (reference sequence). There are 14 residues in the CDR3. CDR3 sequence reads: CAWSGAGGLYGYTF. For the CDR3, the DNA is TGTGCCTGGAGTGGGGCAGGGGGCCTCTATGGCTACACCTTC.

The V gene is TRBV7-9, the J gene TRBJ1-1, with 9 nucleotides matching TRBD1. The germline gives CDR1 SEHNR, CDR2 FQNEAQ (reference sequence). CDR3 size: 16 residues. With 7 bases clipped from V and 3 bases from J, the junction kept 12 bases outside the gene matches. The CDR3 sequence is CASIRSYRDRDTEAFF. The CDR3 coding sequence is TGTGCCAGCATCCGAAGTTACCGGGACAGGGACACTGAAGCTTTCTTT.

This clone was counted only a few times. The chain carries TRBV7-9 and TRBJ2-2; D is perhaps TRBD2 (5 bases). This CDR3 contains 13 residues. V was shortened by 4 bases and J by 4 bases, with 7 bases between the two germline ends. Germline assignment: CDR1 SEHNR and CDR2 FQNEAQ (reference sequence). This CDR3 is CASSSEATGELFF. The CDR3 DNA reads TGTGCCAGCAGCTCGGAGGCCACCGGGGAGCTGTTTTTT.

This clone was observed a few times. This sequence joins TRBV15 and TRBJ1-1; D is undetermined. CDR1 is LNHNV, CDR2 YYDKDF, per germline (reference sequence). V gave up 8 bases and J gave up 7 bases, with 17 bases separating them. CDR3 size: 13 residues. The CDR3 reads CATLRAGAGEAFF. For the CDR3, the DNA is TGTGCCACCCTTCGTGCGGGAGCGGGTGAAGCTTTCTTT.

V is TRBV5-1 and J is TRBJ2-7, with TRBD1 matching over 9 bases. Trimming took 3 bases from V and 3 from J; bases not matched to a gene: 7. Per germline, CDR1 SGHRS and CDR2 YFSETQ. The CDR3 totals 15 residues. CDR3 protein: CASSSQPGQGYEQYF. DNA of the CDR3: TGCGCCAGCAGCTCTCAACCGGGACAGGGCTACGAGCAGTACTTC.

The DNA of the CDR3 is TGTGCCAGCAGCGTAGGGCAGGGGTCTGTTGAAGCTTTCTTT. Its translation: CASSVGQGSVEAFF. The J gene is TRBJ1-1, the V gene TRBV9; tentatively, D is TRBD1 (6 bases). The germline V gene encodes CDR1 SGDLS and CDR2 YYNGEE. The CDR3 spans 14 residues. V lost 0 bases to trimming and J lost 7 bases, with 13 bases between them.